The next 3 T cell receptor beta chains were all read from a single sample in a study of CD8 T cells in Susac syndrome. Random hexamers were used to reverse transcribe the RNA input (0.5 to 1 ug). TCRdb redid the calling of the immunoSEQ multiplex PCR reads with MiXCR, one entry per CDR3 protein. The table has more than 200,000 distinct CDR3 sequences, about 94% seen once. Sequenced: CD4+ T cells from PBMCs. The receptors here all came from a human donor with multiple sclerosis.

This clonotype was detected only a few times. V and J are TRBV4-2 and TRBJ2-5, with D maybe TRBD2 (5 bases). From germline, CDR1 is LGHNA and CDR2 YNFKEQ. The ends were cut back, 0 bases at V and 7 bases at J, with 12 bases in the middle. The CDR3 runs to 14 residues. CDR3 coding DNA: TGTGCCAGCAGCCAAGATCCTGGTCGGGGGACCCAGTACTTC. It encodes CASSQDPGRGTQYF.

The chain combines TRBV4-1 with TRBJ2-7, with 9 bases identical to TRBD1. Per germline, CDR1 MGHRA and CDR2 YSYEKL. V shed 4 bases and J 4 bases; nucleotides not matched to a gene: 5. The CDR3 spans 14 residues. This chain's CDR3 is CASSPDRGSYEQYF. The CDR3 DNA reads as TGCGCCAGCAGCCCGGACAGGGGATCATACGAGCAGTACTTC.

The rearrangement joins TRBV20-1 to TRBJ2-5; 7 bases line up with TRBD1. The CDR3 runs to 13 residues. V lost 5 bases to trimming and J lost 7 bases; unmatched junction nucleotides: 10. Germline-derived CDR1 and CDR2 are DFQATT and SNEGSKA (reference sequence). CDR3 residues: CSALVTGMGTQYF. CDR3 bases: TGCAGTGCTCTCGTGACAGGGATGGGGACCCAGTACTTC.